This T cell receptor (beta chain) was obtained from a study of OX40 agonist ivuxolimab in advanced cancers. Overall study context: Every 2 weeks, patients got intravenous ivuxolimab at one of six dose levels (0.01-10 mg/kg). Previous treatment with anti-PD-1, anti-PD-L1 or anti-CTLA-4 therapy was allowed; 40% had received some.

The CDR3 totals 15 residues. V was clipped by 2 bases and J by 1 base, with 11 bases between them. Germline V gene lookup returns CDR1 MDHEN and CDR2 SYDVKM. Concerning this clone: The antigen is undetermined.

Measured with immunoSEQ multiplex PCR; TCRdb has only the in-frame clones, and not every one. The profile shows about 88,000 clones, approximately 85% of them singletons. Autoimmune disease history or systemic immunosuppression excluded patients. Study-level results: People who partly responded at 0.1-3.0 mg/kg had some of the least clonal expansion seen.

The chain couples TRBV28 to TRBJ1-1; D call uncertain. The sequences come from CD4+ or CD8+ T cells sorted from blood, collected in a trial of the OX40 agonist ivuxolimab. The receptor was isolated from an adult with an advanced solid tumor such as melanoma, head and neck, liver or kidney cancer. The CDR3 DNA sequence: TGTGCCAGCAGTTTAGCCCAAGATTGGAACACTGAAGCTTTCTTT. Translating gives CASSLAQDWNTEAFF.